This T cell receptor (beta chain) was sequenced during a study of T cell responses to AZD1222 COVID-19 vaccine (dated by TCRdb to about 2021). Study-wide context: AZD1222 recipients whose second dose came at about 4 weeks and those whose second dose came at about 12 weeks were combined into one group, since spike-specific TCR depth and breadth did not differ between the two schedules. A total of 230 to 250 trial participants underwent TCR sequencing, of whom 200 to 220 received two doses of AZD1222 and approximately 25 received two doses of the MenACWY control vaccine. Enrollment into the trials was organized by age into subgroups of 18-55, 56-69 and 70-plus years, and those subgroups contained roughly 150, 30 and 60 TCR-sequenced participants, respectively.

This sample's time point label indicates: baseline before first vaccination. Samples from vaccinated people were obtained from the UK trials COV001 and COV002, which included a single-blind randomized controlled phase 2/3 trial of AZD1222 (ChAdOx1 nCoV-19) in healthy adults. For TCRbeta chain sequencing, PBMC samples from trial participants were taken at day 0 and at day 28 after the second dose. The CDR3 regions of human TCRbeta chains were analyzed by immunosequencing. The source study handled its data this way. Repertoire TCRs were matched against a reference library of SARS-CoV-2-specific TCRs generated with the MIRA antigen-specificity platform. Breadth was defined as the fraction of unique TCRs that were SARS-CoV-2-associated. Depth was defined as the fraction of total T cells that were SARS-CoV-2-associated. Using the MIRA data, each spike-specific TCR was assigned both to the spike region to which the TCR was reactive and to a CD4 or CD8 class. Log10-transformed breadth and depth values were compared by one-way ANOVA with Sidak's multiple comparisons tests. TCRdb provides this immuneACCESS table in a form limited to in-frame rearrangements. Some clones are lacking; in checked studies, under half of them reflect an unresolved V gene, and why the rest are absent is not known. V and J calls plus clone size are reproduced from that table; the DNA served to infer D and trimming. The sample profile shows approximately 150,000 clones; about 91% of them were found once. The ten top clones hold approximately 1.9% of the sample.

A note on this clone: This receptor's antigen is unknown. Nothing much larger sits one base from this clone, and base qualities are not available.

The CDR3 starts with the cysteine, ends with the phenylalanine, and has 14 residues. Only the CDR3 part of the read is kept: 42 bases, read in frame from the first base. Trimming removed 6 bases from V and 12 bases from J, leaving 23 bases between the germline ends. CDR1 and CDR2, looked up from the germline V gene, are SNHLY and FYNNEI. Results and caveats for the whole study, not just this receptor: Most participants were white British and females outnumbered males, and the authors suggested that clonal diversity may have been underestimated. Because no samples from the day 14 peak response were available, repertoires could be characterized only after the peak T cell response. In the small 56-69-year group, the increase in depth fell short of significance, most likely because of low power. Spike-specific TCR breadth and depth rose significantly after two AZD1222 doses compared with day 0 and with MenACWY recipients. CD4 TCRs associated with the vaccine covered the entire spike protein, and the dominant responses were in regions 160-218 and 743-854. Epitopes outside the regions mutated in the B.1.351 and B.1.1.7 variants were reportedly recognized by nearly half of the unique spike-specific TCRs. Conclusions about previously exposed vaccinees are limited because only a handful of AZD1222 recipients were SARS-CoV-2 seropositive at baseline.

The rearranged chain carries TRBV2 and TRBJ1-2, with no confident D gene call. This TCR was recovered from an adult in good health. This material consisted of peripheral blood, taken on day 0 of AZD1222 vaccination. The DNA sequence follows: TGTGCCAGCAGGCACGACCCCGGGGAACGGGTCGACACCTTC. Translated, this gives CASRHDPGERVDTF.